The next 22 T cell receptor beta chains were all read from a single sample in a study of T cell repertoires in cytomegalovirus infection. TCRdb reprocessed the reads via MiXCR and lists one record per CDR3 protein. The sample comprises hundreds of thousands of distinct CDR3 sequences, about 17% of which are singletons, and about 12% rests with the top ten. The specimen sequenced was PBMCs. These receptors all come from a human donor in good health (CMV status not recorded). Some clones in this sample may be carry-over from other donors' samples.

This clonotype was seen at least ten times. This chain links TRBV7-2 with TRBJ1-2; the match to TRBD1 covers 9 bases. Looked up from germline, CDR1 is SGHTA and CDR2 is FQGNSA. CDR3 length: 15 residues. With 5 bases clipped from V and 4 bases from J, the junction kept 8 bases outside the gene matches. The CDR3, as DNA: TGTGCCAGCAGCCCAGCCGGGACAGGGCCCTATGGCTACACCTTC. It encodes CASSPAGTGPYGYTF.

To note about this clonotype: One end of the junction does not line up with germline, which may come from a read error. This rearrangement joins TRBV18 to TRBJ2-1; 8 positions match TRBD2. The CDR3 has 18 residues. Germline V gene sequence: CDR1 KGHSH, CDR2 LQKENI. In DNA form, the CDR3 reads TGTGCCAGCTCGCCACGGGGAAGCGGGGGCGCGAATTACAATGAGCAGTTCTTC. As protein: CASSPRGSGGANYNEQFF.

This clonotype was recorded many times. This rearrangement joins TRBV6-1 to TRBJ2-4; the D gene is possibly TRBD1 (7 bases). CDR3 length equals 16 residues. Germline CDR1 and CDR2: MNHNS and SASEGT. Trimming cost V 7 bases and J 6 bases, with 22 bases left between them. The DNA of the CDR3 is TGTGCCAGCATATCTAATACCGGAGGGGGCGGAAACATTCAGTACTTC. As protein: CASISNTGGGGNIQYF.

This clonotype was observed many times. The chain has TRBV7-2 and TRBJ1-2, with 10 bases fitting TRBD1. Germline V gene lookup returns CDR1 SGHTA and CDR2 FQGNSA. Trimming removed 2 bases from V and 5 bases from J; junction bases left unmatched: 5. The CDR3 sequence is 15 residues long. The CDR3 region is CASSLRTGGEYGYTF. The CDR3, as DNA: TGTGCCAGCAGCTTAAGGACAGGGGGGGAGTATGGCTACACCTTC.

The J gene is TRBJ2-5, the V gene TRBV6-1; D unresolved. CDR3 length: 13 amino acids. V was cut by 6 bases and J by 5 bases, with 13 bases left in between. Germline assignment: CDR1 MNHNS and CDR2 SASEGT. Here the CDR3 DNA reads TGTGCCAGCAGAAACACGGAGAGGGAGACCCAGTACTTC. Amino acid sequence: CASRNTERETQYF.

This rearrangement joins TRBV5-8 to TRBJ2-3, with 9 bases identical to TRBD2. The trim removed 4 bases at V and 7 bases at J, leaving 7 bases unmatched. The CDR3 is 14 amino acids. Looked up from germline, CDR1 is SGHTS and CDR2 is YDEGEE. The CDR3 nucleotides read TGTGCCAGCAGCCTGAGCGGGGGGTGGAATACGCAGTATTTT. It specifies CASSLSGGWNTQYF.

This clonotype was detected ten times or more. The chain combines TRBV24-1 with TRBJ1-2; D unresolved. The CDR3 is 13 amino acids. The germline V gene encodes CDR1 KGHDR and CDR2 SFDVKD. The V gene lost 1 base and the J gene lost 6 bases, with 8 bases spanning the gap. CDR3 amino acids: CATSDFVGDGYTF. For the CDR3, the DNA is TGTGCCACCAGTGATTTTGTGGGAGATGGCTACACCTTC.

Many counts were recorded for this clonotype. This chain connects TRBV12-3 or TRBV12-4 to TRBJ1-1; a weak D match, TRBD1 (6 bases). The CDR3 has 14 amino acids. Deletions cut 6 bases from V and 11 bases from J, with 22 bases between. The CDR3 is CASSPRRGASGAFF. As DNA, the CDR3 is TGTGCCAGCAGCCCCCGGCGGGGGGCGAGTGGGGCTTTCTTT.

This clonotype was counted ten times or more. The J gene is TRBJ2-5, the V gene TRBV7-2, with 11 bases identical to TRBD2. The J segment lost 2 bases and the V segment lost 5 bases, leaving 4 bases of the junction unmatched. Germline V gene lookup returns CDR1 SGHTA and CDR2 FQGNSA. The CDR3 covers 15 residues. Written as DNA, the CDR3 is TGTGCCAGCAGCCCCCGGACTAGCGGGCAAGAGACCCAGTACTTC. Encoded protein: CASSPRTSGQETQYF.

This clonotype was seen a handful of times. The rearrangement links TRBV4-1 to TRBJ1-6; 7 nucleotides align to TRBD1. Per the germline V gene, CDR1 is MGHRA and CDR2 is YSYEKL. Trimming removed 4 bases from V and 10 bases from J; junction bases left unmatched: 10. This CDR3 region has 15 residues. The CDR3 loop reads CASSRGQDAGSPLHF. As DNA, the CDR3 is TGCGCCAGCAGCCGCGGACAGGATGCGGGATCACCCCTCCACTTT.

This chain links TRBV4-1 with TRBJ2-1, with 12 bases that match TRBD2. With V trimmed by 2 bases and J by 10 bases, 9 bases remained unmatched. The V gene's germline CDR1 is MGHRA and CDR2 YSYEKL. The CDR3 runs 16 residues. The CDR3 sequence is CASSQLSSGGDWEQFF. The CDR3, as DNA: TGCGCCAGCAGCCAACTCTCTAGCGGGGGGGATTGGGAGCAGTTCTTC.

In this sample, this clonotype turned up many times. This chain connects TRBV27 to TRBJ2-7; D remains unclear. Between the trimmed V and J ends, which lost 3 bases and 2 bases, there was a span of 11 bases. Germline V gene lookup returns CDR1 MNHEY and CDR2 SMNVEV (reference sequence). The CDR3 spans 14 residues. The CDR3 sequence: CASSFLWGTYEQYF. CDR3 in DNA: TGTGCCAGCAGTTTCCTGTGGGGAACCTACGAGCAGTACTTC.

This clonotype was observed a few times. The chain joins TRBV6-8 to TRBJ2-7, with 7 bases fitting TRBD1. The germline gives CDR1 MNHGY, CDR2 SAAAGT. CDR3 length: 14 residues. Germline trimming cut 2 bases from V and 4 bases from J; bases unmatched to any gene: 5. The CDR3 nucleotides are TGTGCCAGCAGTTACGCCGGGACAGAGTACGAGCAGTACTTC. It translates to CASSYAGTEYEQYF.

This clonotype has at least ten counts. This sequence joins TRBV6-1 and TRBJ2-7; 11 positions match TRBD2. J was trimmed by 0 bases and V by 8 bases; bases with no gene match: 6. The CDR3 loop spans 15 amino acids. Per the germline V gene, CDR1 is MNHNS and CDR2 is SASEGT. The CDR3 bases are TGTGCCAGCGGGCTAGCGGGGGGTGACTCCTACGAGCAGTACTTC. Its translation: CASGLAGGDSYEQYF.

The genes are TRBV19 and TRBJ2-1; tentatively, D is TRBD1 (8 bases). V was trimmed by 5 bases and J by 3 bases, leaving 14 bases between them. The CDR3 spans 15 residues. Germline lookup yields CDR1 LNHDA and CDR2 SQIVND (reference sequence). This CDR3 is CASSLSGTGYNEQFF. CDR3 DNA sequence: TGTGCCAGTAGTTTAAGCGGGACAGGCTACAATGAGCAGTTCTTC.

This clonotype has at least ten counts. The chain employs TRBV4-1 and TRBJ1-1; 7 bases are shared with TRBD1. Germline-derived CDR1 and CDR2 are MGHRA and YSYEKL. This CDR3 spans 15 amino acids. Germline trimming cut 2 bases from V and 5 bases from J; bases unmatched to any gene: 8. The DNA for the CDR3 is TGCGCCAGCAGCCAACCACCAAACAGGGGTACTGAAGCTTTCTTT. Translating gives CASSQPPNRGTEAFF.

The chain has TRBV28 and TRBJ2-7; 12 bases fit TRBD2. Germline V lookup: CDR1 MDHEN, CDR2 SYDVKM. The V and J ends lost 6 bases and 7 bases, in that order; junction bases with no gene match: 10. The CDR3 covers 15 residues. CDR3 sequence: CASSPLTSGGREQYF. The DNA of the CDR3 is TGTGCCAGCAGCCCCCTAACTAGCGGGGGGCGGGAGCAGTACTTC.

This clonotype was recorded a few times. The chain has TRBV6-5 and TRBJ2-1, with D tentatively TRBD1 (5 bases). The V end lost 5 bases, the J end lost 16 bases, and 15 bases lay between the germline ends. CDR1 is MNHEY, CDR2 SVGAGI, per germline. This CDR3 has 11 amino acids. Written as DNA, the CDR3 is TGTGCCAGCAGTGAATTTAGGGGAAACTTCTTC. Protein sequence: CASSEFRGNFF.

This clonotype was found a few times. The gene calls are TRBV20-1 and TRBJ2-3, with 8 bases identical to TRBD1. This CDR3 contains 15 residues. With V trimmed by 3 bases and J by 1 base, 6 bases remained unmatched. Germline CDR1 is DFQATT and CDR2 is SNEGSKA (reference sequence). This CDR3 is CSARGMGQGTDTQYF. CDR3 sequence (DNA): TGCAGTGCTAGGGGAATGGGACAGGGCACAGATACGCAGTATTTT.

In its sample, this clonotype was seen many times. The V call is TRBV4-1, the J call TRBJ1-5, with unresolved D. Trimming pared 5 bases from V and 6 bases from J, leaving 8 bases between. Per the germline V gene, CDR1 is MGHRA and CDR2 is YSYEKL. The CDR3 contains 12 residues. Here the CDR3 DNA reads TGCGCCAGCAGCGGGCGAGGTCAGCCCCAGCATTTT. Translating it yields CASSGRGQPQHF.

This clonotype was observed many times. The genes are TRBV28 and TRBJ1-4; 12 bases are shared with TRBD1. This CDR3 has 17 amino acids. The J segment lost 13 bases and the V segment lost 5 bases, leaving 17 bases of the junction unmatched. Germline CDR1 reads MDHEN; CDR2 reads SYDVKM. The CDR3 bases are TGTGCCAGCAGTACGTATCCGGGACAGGGGGCGCGATGGATACTGTTTTTT. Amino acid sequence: CASSTYPGQGARWILFF.

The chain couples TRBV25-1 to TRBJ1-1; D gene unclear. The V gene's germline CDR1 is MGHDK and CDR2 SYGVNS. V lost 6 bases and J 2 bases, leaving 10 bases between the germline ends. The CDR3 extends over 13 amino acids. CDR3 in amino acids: CASSRVFNTEAFF. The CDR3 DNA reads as TGTGCCAGCAGCCGGGTCTTTAACACTGAAGCTTTCTTT.